The sequence of this T cell receptor (beta chain) was determined in a study of T-cell reconstitution after alpha-beta-depleted transplantation in children. Study findings and constraints: A year had passed since transplant, and T-cell counts and diversity by then came mostly from newly produced T cells.

During its preparation, the TCRbeta library received unique molecular identifiers. One entry per CDR3 protein results from TCRdb running MiXCR on the PCR reads. The table shows some 190,000 distinct CDR3 sequences, with around 10% occurring only once. This CDR3 has 15 amino acids. V lost 6 bases to trimming and J lost 1 base, with 13 bases between them. CDR1 and CDR2 (germline): SGHAT, FQNNGV. This clonotype was detected ten times or more. Antigen unknown. The J gene is TRBJ2-1, the V gene TRBV11-2; tentatively, D is TRBD1 or TRBD2 (5 bases each). This material consisted of PBMCs, taken before TCRalphabeta/CD19-depleted stem cell transplant. The clonotype originates from a boy aged 2 to 10 with acute myeloid leukemia, due to receive a stem cell transplant. CDR3 sequence: CASSSVRGSYNEQFF. In nucleotides, the CDR3 is TGTGCCAGCAGTTCGGTGAGGGGATCCTACAATGAGCAGTTCTTC.